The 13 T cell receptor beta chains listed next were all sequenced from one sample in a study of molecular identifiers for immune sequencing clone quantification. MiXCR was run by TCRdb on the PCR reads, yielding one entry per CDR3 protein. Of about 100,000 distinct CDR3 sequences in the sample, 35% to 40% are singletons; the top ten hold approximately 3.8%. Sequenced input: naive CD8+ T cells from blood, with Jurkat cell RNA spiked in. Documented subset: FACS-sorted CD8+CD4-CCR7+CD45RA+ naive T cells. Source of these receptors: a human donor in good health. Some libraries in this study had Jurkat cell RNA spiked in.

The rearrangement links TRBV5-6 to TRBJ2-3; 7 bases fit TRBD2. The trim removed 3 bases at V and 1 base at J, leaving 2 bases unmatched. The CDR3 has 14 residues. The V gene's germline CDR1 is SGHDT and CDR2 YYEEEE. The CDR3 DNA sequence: TGTGCCAGCAGCTGGGGGGGTGGCACAGATACGCAGTATTTT. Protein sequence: CASSWGGGTDTQYF.

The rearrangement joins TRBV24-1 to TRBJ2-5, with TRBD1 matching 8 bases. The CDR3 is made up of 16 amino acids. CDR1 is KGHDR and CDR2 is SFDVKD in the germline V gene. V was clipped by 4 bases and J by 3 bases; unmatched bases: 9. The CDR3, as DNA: TGTGCCACCAGTGACCGCGGGACAGGTCCGGAAGAGACCCAGTACTTC. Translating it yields CATSDRGTGPEETQYF.

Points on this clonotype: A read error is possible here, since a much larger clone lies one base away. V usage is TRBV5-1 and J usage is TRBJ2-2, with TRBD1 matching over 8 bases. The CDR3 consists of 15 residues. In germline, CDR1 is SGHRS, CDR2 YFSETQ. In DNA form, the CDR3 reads TGCGCCAGCAGCTTCGGACAGGGACCCACCGGGGAGCTGATTTTT. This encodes CASSFGQGPTGELIF.

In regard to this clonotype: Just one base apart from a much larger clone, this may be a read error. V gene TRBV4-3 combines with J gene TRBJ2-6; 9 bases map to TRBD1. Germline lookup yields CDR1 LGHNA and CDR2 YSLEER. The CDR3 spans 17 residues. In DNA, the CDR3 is TGCGCCAGCAGTCAACAGGGGGCAAGCACTGGGGCCACCGTCCTGACTTTC. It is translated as CASSQQGASTGATVLTF.

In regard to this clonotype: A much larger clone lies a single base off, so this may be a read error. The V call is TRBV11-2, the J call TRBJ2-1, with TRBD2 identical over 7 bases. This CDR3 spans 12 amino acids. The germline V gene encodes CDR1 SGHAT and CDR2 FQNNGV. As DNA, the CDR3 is TGTGCCAGCAGCTCCAGCGGGACCCGGGCGGGCTTC. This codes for CASSSSGTRAGF.

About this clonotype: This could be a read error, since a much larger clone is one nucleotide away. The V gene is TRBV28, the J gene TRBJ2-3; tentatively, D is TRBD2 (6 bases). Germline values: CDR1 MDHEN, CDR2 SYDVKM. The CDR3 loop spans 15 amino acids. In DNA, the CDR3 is TGTGCCAGCAGTCGGGGAGGCAGTTACACAGATACGGAGTATTTT. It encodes CASSRGGSYTDTEYF.

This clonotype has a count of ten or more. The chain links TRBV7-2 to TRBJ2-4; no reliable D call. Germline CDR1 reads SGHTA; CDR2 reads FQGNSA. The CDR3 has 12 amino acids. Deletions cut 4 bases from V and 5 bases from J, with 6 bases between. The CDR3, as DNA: TGTGCCAGCAGCTCCCAGGAAAACATTCAGTACTTC. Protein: CASSSQENIQYF.

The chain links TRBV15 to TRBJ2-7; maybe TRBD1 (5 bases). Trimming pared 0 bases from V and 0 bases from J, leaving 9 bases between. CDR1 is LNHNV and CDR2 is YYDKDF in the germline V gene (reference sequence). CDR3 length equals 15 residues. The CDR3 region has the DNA TGTGCCACCAGCAGAGATGGGCAGGGCTCCTACGAGCAGTACTTC. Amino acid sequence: CATSRDGQGSYEQYF.

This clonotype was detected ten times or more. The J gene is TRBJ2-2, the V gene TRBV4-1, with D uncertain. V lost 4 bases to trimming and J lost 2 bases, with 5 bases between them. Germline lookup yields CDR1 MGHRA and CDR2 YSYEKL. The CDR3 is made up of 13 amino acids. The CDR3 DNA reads TGCGCCAGCAGCCCATCTAACACCGGGGAGCTGTTTTTT. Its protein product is CASSPSNTGELFF.

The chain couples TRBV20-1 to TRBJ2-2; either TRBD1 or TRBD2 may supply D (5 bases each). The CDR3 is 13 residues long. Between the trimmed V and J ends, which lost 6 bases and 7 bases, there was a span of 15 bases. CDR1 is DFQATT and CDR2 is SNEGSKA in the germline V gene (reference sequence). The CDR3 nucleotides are TGCAGTGCCCCGGGGCTAATGTACGGGGAGCTGTTTTTT. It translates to CSAPGLMYGELFF.

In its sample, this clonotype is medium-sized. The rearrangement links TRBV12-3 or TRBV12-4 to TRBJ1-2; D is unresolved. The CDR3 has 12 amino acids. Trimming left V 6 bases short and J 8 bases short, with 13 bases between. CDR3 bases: TGTGCCAGCAGCCCTGACACCCCCGGCTACACCTTC. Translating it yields CASSPDTPGYTF.

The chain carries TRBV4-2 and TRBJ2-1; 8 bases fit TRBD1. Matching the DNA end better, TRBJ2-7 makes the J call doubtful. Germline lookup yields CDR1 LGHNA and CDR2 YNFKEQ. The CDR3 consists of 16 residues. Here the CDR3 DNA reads TGTGCCAGCAGCCCCCGGGACAGGCTGGGGTACAATGAGCAGTACTTC. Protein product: CASSPRDRLGYNEQYF.

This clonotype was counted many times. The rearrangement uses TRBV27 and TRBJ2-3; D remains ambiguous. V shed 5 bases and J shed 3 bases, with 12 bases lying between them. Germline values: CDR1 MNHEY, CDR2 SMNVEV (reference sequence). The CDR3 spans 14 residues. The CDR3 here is CASSPDKGTDTQYF. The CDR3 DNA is TGTGCCAGCAGTCCCGATAAAGGGACAGATACGCAGTATTTT.